This T cell receptor (beta chain) was retrieved from a study of CD8+CD57+ T cells in acquired aplastic anemia (dated by TCRdb to 2016 to 2019). Regarding the research as a whole: DNA extracted from sorted CD4+ and CD8+ cells had a mean of roughly 3 ug, with a range of 0.2 to 27.4 ug. CD8+CD57+ expansion was defined as a frequency above the mean frequency observed in healthy subjects.

Cut back by 8 bases and 2 bases, the V and J ends lie 17 bases apart. Per the germline V gene (reference sequence), WNHNN is the CDR1 and SYGVQD is the CDR2. The CDR3 measures 15 amino acids from cysteine to phenylalanine. Of the read, only the CDR3 DNA is kept; its 45 bases are in frame from base 1. Genomic DNA served as template for TCR beta VDJ combination and CDR3 sequence profiling. An Illumina HiSeq 2000 was the platform used for TCR repertoire sequencing. In the original analysis: Repertoires were assessed using TRBV/TRBJ rearrangement plots, CDR3 size and DJ length profiles, and Simpson's diversity index. The most abundant DNA sequence in the deep sequencing data was defined as the immunodominant clone. CDR3 amino acid sequences were checked for sharing across subjects and were also compared against the VDJdb database and published repertoires. TCRdb reprocessing: public reads trimmed at Q25 with fastp, clones called with MiXCR, in-frame beta chains kept. Duplicate CDR3 protein sequences are folded into a single record with the most common DNA and genes. These V and J calls originate from TCRdb's pipeline instead of the authors' own analysis. Within this sample are around 200,000 distinct CDR3 sequences, with over 40% of them counted one time only. The ten top clones hold nearly 20% of the sample.

As to this clonotype: No antigen is known for it. Per-base quality was not reported, and no clone a single base away is much larger than it.

Results and caveats for the whole study, not just this receptor: Although roughly 29 CD8+ CDR3 sequences were shared by patients and controls, these sequences appeared highly expressed in patients and within the immunodominant clones of patients. No significant difference in CD8+ Simpson's diversity was found between patients and healthy controls (P=0.060).

The patients picked for sequencing were ones in whom flow cytometry had shown an expansion of CD8+CD57+ cells. All patients had severe acquired aplastic anemia diagnosed by International Study of Aplastic Anemia and Agranulocytosis and Camitta criteria. No therapy had been received by the patients at the time of blood sampling. In the study, sorted CD4+ and CD8+ blood T cells from patients with severe aplastic anemia and from healthy subjects underwent deep sequencing of TCR repertoires. Patients were enrolled under clinicaltrials.gov protocols 00001620, 01623167, 00001397, 00071045, 00081523 and 00961064 in the USA. Ficoll-Paque density gradient centrifugation was used to isolate peripheral blood mononuclear cells. Before DNA was extracted, CD4+ and CD8+ T cells were sorted using either FACS or magnetic beads.

The sequence joins TRBV10-1 to TRBJ2-3; the D call is tentative, TRBD1 or TRBD2, as each matches 5 bases. Sequences were obtained from sorted CD4+, CD8+, or CD8+CD57+ T cells (not recorded which) from PBMCs. This TCR was recovered from a human donor with aplastic anemia. The sequenced DNA is TGCGCCAGCTCTAGGGACCACCTTCCCACAGATACGCAGTATTTT. This codes for CASSRDHLPTDTQYF.